Listed here are 19 T cell receptor beta chains from one sample, sequenced in a study of identical twins. TCRdb analysed the 5' RACE reads with MiXCR anew, one entry per CDR3 protein. The sample lists 690,000 or so distinct CDR3 sequences; roughly 6.2% were seen once. The sample was naive T cells sorted from blood. The receptors derive from a man aged 18 to 29 in good health.

The chain joins TRBV3-1 to TRBJ2-1; D is unclear. The CDR3 runs 15 residues. Deletions cut 1 base from V and 8 bases from J, with 15 bases between. Germline V gene sequence: CDR1 LGHDT, CDR2 YNNKEL (reference sequence). The CDR3, as DNA: TGTGCCAGCAGCCAAGTCGGCCCGCAGCCGGATGAGCAGTTCTTC. Its translation is CASSQVGPQPDEQFF.

J is TRBJ2-3 and V is TRBV10-2; 9 bases line up with TRBD2. Looked up from germline, CDR1 is WSHSY and CDR2 is SAAADI. The ends lost 3 bases at V and 3 bases at J; junction bases unmatched: 4. This CDR3 spans 15 amino acids. DNA of the CDR3: TGCGCCAGCAGTGACGCGGGAGGGCCAACAGATACGCAGTATTTT. Translation gives CASSDAGGPTDTQYF.

The table lists this clonotype with many counts. This chain joins TRBV10-3 and TRBJ2-1; 8 nucleotides align to TRBD2. The V gene end was trimmed by 11 bases and the J gene end by 5 bases; junction bases not matched to a gene: 17. In germline, CDR1 is ENHRY, CDR2 SYGVKD. The CDR3 runs 16 residues. CDR3 sequence (DNA): TGTGCCGCCCGCGCTGCGGGAGGAATATGGAACAATGAGCAGTTCTTC. Translated: CAARAAGGIWNNEQFF.

This clonotype was observed at least ten times. V gene TRBV6-2 or TRBV6-3 combines with J gene TRBJ2-2, with TRBD1 matching over 8 bases. CDR3 length: 17 amino acids. CDR1 is MNHEY and CDR2 is SVGEGT in the germline V gene. V trimming: 0 bases; J trimming: 2 bases; junction bases outside the gene matches: 5. CDR3 sequence (DNA): TGTGCCAGCAGTTACTCGTCAGGGGGCGATAACACCGGGGAGCTGTTTTTT. Residues: CASSYSSGGDNTGELFF.

In this sample, this clonotype turned up many times. The chain carries TRBV25-1 and TRBJ2-3; no clear D. Between the trimmed V and J ends, which lost 4 bases and 6 bases, there was a span of 5 bases. Germline CDR1 is MGHDK and CDR2 is SYGVNS. The CDR3 runs to 11 residues. CDR3 in DNA: TGTGCCAGCAGTGCAGCTGATACGCAGTATTTT. Translated: CASSAADTQYF. Supplemented by reference TRBV25-1 and TRBJ2-3, the full variable domain reads EADIYQTPRYLVIGTGKKITLECSQTMGHDKMYWYQQDPGMELHLIHYSYGVNSTEKGDLSSESTVSRIRTEHFPLTLESARPSHTSQYLCASSAADTQYFGPGTRLTVL.

The chain combines TRBV12-3 or TRBV12-4 with TRBJ1-5, with D tentatively TRBD1 (5 bases). The V gene lost 5 bases and the J gene lost 2 bases, with 13 bases spanning the gap. The CDR3 consists of 15 residues. DNA of the CDR3: TGTGCCAGCAGTCCCCCGGCGGGGGGCAATCAGCCCCAGCATTTT. This codes for CASSPPAGGNQPQHF.

This clonotype was recorded at least ten times. The chain combines TRBV9 with TRBJ2-1; D is possibly TRBD1 or TRBD2 (5 bases each). Germline V CDR1 and CDR2: SGDLS, YYNGEE. V was shortened by 0 bases and J by 6 bases, with 13 bases between the two germline ends. The CDR3 covers 15 residues. Here the CDR3 DNA reads TGTGCCAGCAGCGTAGTGGGGGTCCCCGGCAATGAGCAGTTCTTC. This gives the protein CASSVVGVPGNEQFF.

This clonotype was seen ten or more times. The chain uses TRBV24-1 and TRBJ1-2, with 7 bases fitting TRBD1. V lost 4 bases to trimming and J lost 1 base; unmatched junction nucleotides: 8. The CDR3 totals 16 residues. The V gene's germline CDR1 is KGHDR and CDR2 SFDVKD. CDR3 coding DNA: TGTGCCACCAGTGAGTCCGGGACAGCCAATAACTATGGCTACACCTTC. This sequence encodes CATSESGTANNYGYTF.

The chain links TRBV10-2 to TRBJ1-3; D is unresolved. V shed 7 bases and J shed 0 bases, with 10 bases lying between them. The germline CDR1 and CDR2 sequences are WSHSY and SAAADI. The CDR3 runs 14 residues. CDR3 sequence: CASKDGSSGNTIYF. In DNA form, the CDR3 reads TGCGCCAGCAAGGACGGCAGCTCTGGAAACACCATATATTTT.

This clonotype was found many times. The chain uses TRBV15 and TRBJ2-1; unclear D gene. This CDR3 comprises 16 residues. Per germline, CDR1 LNHNV and CDR2 YYDKDF (reference sequence). Trimming took 0 bases from V and 0 from J, leaving 9 bases between them. The CDR3 spells CATSRDLLSSYNEQFF. DNA of the CDR3: TGTGCCACCAGCAGAGATCTCCTTAGCTCCTACAATGAGCAGTTCTTC. Variable domain in full (rest from reference TRBV15 and TRBJ2-1): DAMVIQNPRYQVTQFGKPVTLSCSQTLNHNVMYWYQQKSSQAPKLLFHYYDKDFNNEADTPDNFQSRRPNTSFCFLDIRSPGLGDTAMYLCATSRDLLSSYNEQFFGPGTRLTVL.

This clonotype was recorded at least ten times. The chain has TRBV6-1 and TRBJ2-2, with D unclear. The CDR3 loop spans 13 amino acids. Germline values: CDR1 MNHNS, CDR2 SASEGT. Between the trimmed V and J ends, which lost 7 bases and 2 bases, there was a span of 8 bases. CDR3 in DNA: TGTGCCAGCAAGTCGCCTAACACCGGGGAGCTGTTTTTT. It is translated as CASKSPNTGELFF.

This clonotype was recorded many times. The rearrangement links TRBV12-3 or TRBV12-4 to TRBJ2-1; D gene uncertain. This CDR3 is 15 amino acids long. V lost 7 bases to trimming and J lost 0 bases, with 13 bases between them. For the CDR3, the DNA is TGTGCCAGCAACCCTACAGAGAGCTCCTACAATGAGCAGTTCTTC. It is translated as CASNPTESSYNEQFF.

This clonotype showed up many times. The rearrangement joins TRBV4-1 to TRBJ2-2; TRBD1 or TRBD2 may be the D gene (5 bases each). Germline CDR1 and CDR2: MGHRA and YSYEKL. The CDR3 length is 17 residues. V was trimmed by 1 base and J by 6 bases, leaving 18 bases between them. This chain's CDR3 is CASSQVLAPTGPGELFF. As DNA, the CDR3 is TGCGCCAGCAGCCAAGTCTTGGCACCAACGGGGCCCGGGGAGCTGTTTTTT.

This clonotype was recorded a few times. The rearrangement uses TRBV7-8 and TRBJ1-6; TRBD1 aligns across 7 bases. Unmatched junction bases numbered 13, after V lost 10 bases and J lost 4 bases. The CDR3 runs to 16 residues. Germline assignment: CDR1 SGHVS and CDR2 FQNEAQ. The CDR3 here is CATLQDRDRYNSPLHF. Written as DNA, the CDR3 is TGTGCCACCCTCCAAGACAGGGACAGATATAATTCACCCCTCCACTTT.

The chain employs TRBV3-1 and TRBJ2-1, with TRBD2 identical over 11 bases. The V and J ends lost 3 bases and 5 bases, in that order; junction bases with no gene match: 12. The CDR3 is made up of 18 amino acids. Germline CDR1 and CDR2: LGHDT and YNNKEL (reference sequence). CDR3 in DNA: TGTGCCAGCAGCCACCACCTCATTAGCGGGAGGGCAGACAATGAGCAGTTCTTC. Translation gives CASSHHLISGRADNEQFF.

This clonotype was observed a few times. The chain has TRBV5-1 and TRBJ2-1; TRBD2 matches 9 bases. Unmatched junction bases numbered 5, after V lost 0 bases and J lost 4 bases. Germline assignment: CDR1 SGHRS and CDR2 YFSETQ. This CDR3 comprises 16 residues. CDR3 nucleotides: TGCGCCAGCAGCTTGGGGCCTAGCGGGATTTACAATGAGCAGTTCTTC. Translating it yields CASSLGPSGIYNEQFF.

Ten or more counts support this clonotype. The chain is built from TRBV24-1 and TRBJ2-1, with TRBD2 matching 14 bases. CDR3 length: 16 residues. V trimming: 0 bases; J trimming: 8 bases; junction bases outside the gene matches: 2. Germline V gives CDR1 KGHDR, CDR2 SFDVKD. DNA for the CDR3: TGTGCCACCAGTGATTTGGGGACTAGCGGGAGTTATGAGCAGTTCTTC. As protein: CATSDLGTSGSYEQFF.

Many counts were recorded for this clonotype. The V call is TRBV5-1, the J call TRBJ2-1; D uncertain. CDR1 and CDR2 (germline): SGHRS, YFSETQ. CDR3 length equals 13 residues. Deletions cut 3 bases from V and 3 bases from J, with 7 bases between. Here the CDR3 reads CASSYRGYNEQFF. The CDR3, as DNA: TGCGCCAGCAGCTACCGCGGCTACAATGAGCAGTTCTTC.

This clonotype was seen a few times. V is TRBV12-3 or TRBV12-4 and J is TRBJ1-5; D unresolved. The CDR3 has 13 amino acids. Trimming cost V 3 bases and J 11 bases, with 14 bases left between them. Here the CDR3 DNA reads TGTGCCAGCAGTTTGTTACCCGACCAGGCCCAGCATTTT. This translates into CASSLLPDQAQHF.